A single sample gave rise to the 14 T cell receptor beta chains below, sequenced in a study of cytomegalovirus exposure and HLA in healthy donors. Primers for the PCR totalled 60 Vbeta and 13 Jbeta. Profiled with immunoSEQ multiplex PCR; TCRdb holds only in-frame clones, not every one. The sample records more than 55,000 clones, about four fifths being singletons. Sequenced input: PBMCs. The receptors were gathered from a middle-aged woman in good health and CMV-seronegative.

This clone occurred once. The chain carries TRBV10-3 and TRBJ2-2; D remains unclear. Between the trimmed V and J ends, which lost 8 bases and 4 bases, there was a span of 8 bases. Germline-derived CDR1 and CDR2 are ENHRY and SYGVKD. CDR3 length: 12 residues. CDR3 amino acids: CAISPGTGELFF. The CDR3 DNA reads TGTGCCATCTCCCCCGGCACCGGGGAGCTGTTTTTT.

This rearrangement joins TRBV7-2 to TRBJ2-1; TRBD2 is a possible D gene (5 bases). Germline lookup yields CDR1 SGHTA and CDR2 FQGNSA. This CDR3 comprises 15 residues. V was shortened by 5 bases and J by 2 bases, with 13 bases between the two germline ends. This CDR3 is CASSPDLSAYNEQFF. The CDR3 DNA reads as TGTGCCAGCAGCCCAGACCTTAGCGCCTACAATGAGCAGTTCTTC.

The genes are TRBV5-1 and TRBJ2-1; TRBD2 matches at 13 bases. The V and J ends lost 4 bases and 8 bases, in that order; junction bases with no gene match: 9. This CDR3 has 16 amino acids. Germline lookup yields CDR1 SGHRS and CDR2 YFSETQ. CDR3 nucleotides: TGCGCCAGCAGCCCCGGACTAGCGGGAGACTTGGATGAGCAGTTCTTC. This codes for CASSPGLAGDLDEQFF.

This sequence joins TRBV27 and TRBJ2-3; TRBD2 aligns across 9 bases. Germline V lookup: CDR1 MNHEY, CDR2 SMNVEV (reference sequence). The CDR3 is made up of 17 amino acids. Unmatched junction bases numbered 6, after V lost 2 bases and J lost 0 bases. The CDR3 protein is CASSLGPSGTSTDTQYF. The CDR3, as DNA: TGTGCCAGCAGTTTAGGTCCTAGCGGGACCAGCACAGATACGCAGTATTTT.

This clone was observed a few times. The V call is TRBV27, the J call TRBJ1-1; D might be TRBD1 (6 bases). Germline lookup yields CDR1 MNHEY and CDR2 SMNVEV (reference sequence). The CDR3 is made up of 13 amino acids. Trimming pared 7 bases from V and 7 bases from J, leaving 16 bases between. The CDR3 reads CASKKRTELEAFF. The DNA of the CDR3 is TGTGCCAGCAAAAAGAGGACAGAACTTGAAGCTTTCTTT.

The J gene is TRBJ2-7, the V gene TRBV5-6; TRBD2 might be the D (5 bases). The CDR3 has 17 amino acids. V gave up 4 bases and J gave up 0 bases, with 20 bases separating them. CDR1 and CDR2 from the germline V gene are SGHDT and YYEEEE. In DNA form, the CDR3 reads TGTGCCAGCAGCCCCGGTCGCTGGCGGGCGGCCTCCTACGAGCAGTACTTC. As protein: CASSPGRWRAASYEQYF.

The gene calls are TRBV5-8 and TRBJ1-1, with unresolved D. V was pared by 0 bases and J by 1 base, with 10 bases between. Germline assignment: CDR1 SGHTS and CDR2 YDEGEE. This CDR3 region has 15 residues. The CDR3 nucleotides are TGTGCCAGCAGCTTGGGGAACAGCCAGAACACTGAAGCTTTCTTT. Its translation is CASSLGNSQNTEAFF.

CDR3 in amino acids: CASTKETSSYNEQFF. CDR3 DNA: TGTGCCAGCACAAAGGAGACTAGCTCCTACAATGAGCAGTTCTTC. The chain carries TRBV6-6 and TRBJ2-1; possibly TRBD2 for D (6 bases). Germline V CDR1 and CDR2: MNHNY, SVGAGI (reference sequence). Deletions cut 7 bases from V and 0 bases from J, with 13 bases between. The CDR3 consists of 15 residues.

The gene calls are TRBV5-4 and TRBJ2-2; 12 bases align to TRBD2. Per the germline V gene, CDR1 is SGHNT and CDR2 is YYREEE (reference sequence). CDR3 length equals 16 residues. V lost 4 bases, J lost 6 bases, and 7 bases stayed unmatched. The CDR3 nucleotides are TGTGCCAGCAGCCCCTGGACTAGCGGGATACCCGGGGAGCTGTTTTTT. Its translation is CASSPWTSGIPGELFF.

This clone was counted only a few times. This chain joins TRBV6-6 and TRBJ2-3, with TRBD1 matching over 7 bases. Germline loops: CDR1 MNHNY, CDR2 SVGAGI (reference sequence). V lost 6 bases to trimming and J lost 4 bases; unmatched junction nucleotides: 10. The CDR3 sequence is 15 residues long. The CDR3 sequence: CASRAGTARSDTQYF. The CDR3 DNA follows: TGTGCCAGCAGGGCCGGGACAGCGCGGTCAGATACGCAGTATTTT.

This chain uses TRBV5-1 with TRBJ2-1; TRBD2 matches at 12 bases. The V gene end was trimmed by 0 bases and the J gene end by 0 bases; junction bases not matched to a gene: 1. The CDR3 covers 17 residues. CDR1 and CDR2 (germline): SGHRS, YFSETQ. CDR3 sequence: CASSLGGLAGSYNEQFF. For the CDR3, the DNA is TGCGCCAGCAGCTTGGGGGGACTAGCGGGCTCCTACAATGAGCAGTTCTTC.

The CDR3 sequence: CASYRQGDTGELFF. Here the CDR3 DNA reads TGTGCCAGTTATCGACAGGGCGACACCGGGGAGCTGTTTTTT. The chain is built from TRBV19 and TRBJ2-2; TRBD1 agrees at 7 bases. Losses at the gene ends were 8 bases for V and 3 bases for J; bases not matched to a gene: 6. The CDR3 covers 14 residues. CDR1 LNHDA and CDR2 SQIVND come from the germline V gene (reference sequence).

This clone has only a few counts. The chain has TRBV6-6 and TRBJ2-1, with a tentative D call TRBD2 (5 bases). V was shortened by 2 bases and J by 1 base, with 9 bases between the two germline ends. CDR3 length: 15 amino acids. Germline V gene data show CDR1 as MNHNY and CDR2 as SVGAGI (reference sequence). The CDR3 nucleotides are TGTGCCAGCAGTTACGTCCGGGGATCCTACAATGAGCAGTTCTTC. Encoded protein: CASSYVRGSYNEQFF.

This sequence joins TRBV6-6 and TRBJ1-1, with D perhaps matching TRBD1 (6 bases). This CDR3 is 15 amino acids long. V lost 0 bases to trimming and J lost 2 bases, with 10 bases between them. Germline values: CDR1 MNHNY, CDR2 SVGAGI (reference sequence). DNA of the CDR3: TGTGCCAGCAGTTACTCAGGACAGATTAACACTGAAGCTTTCTTT. This gives the protein CASSYSGQINTEAFF.